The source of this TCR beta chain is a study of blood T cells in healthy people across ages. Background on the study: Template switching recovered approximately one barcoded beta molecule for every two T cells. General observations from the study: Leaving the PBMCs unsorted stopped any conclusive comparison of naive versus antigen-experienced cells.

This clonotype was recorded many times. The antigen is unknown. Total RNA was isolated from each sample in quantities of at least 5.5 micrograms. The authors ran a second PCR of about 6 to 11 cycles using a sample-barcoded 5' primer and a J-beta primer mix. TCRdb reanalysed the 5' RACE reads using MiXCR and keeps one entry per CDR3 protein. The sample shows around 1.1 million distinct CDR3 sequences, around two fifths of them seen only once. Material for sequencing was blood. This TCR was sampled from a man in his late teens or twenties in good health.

CDR3 DNA sequence: TGCAGCGTTGGACCCGGGACTCTTGAGCAGTTCTTC. Protein: CSVGPGTLEQFF. This chain links TRBV29-1 with TRBJ2-1; tentatively, D is TRBD2 (6 bases). Germline V gene lookup returns CDR1 SQVTM and CDR2 ANQGSEA. CDR3 length equals 12 residues. V gave up 4 bases and J gave up 9 bases, with 13 bases separating them.